The rows below give T cell receptor beta chains drawn from one sample of a study of long-term antiretroviral therapy in people with HIV. Generated by immunoSEQ multiplex PCR, the TCRdb table keeps only in-frame clones and is missing some. This sample carries around 26,000 clones, roughly 84% of them seen once, and the ten largest clones take approximately 16%. The sequences come from unsorted PBMCs, collected 4.2 to 4.5 years after starting antiretroviral therapy. All receptors come from a young man with HIV. CDR3s leave out the opening cysteine and the closing phenylalanine or tryptophan.

v_gene	j_gene	CDR3aa
TRBV18	TRBJ1-2	ASSPEAVHPNYGYT
TRBV5-4	TRBJ1-2	ASSSGGQGAFGYT
TRBV28	TRBJ1-2	ASRDRAGYGYT
TRBV4-2	TRBJ2-3	ASSQPGLEKDTQY
TRBV11-1	TRBJ2-1	ASSLEGTSGRNEQF
TRBV28	TRBJ2-2	ASSFDRAGYTGELF
TRBV5-1	TRBJ2-7	ASSLVRNYEQY
TRBV11-2	TRBJ2-2	ASSFNRDSLSTGELF
TRBV6-6	TRBJ1-6	ASSSTGISPLH
TRBV28	TRBJ2-7	ASTPGLALYEQY
TRBV2	TRBJ2-1	ASLGQQHYNEQF
TRBV28	TRBJ2-7	ASKPWGSTSGVGSSYEQY